The subject of this entry is one TCR beta chain. Measured with immunoSEQ multiplex PCR; TCRdb has only the in-frame clones, and not every one. The sample includes around 140,000 clones, 88% of them seen just once. The data were obtained in a study of blood T cell repertoires in COVID-19. As for the study in general: Collection of acute and convalescent COVID-19 samples took place in the United States, Italy and Spain. PBMCs, B-cell-depleted T cells, or T cells were the source of the cDNA or gDNA that made up the material.

Trimming took 2 bases from V and 5 from J, leaving 18 bases between them. Germline CDR1 SNHLY, CDR2 FYNNEI. The CDR3 consists of 16 residues. The TCR sequence derives from a human donor with COVID-19, enrolled during active disease. The donor label of this sample is uncertain. Sequenced material: peripheral blood. The chain carries TRBV2 and TRBJ2-5; D possibly corresponds to TRBD1 (5 bases). Written as DNA, the CDR3 is TGTGCCAGCAGTGAAAGTTTGATGACAGCCCGGGAGACCCAGTACTTC. Encoded protein: CASSESLMTARETQYF.